These 30 T cell receptor beta chains share one sample of origin, sequenced in a study of blood T cells in healthy people across ages. Primers used in a second PCR of roughly 6 to 11 cycles were a sample-barcoded 5' primer and a J-beta primer mix. Via MiXCR, TCRdb re-called the 5' RACE reads, giving one row per CDR3 protein. The sample lists under 1 million distinct CDR3 sequences; 40% to 50% were seen once. The sequenced sample consisted of blood. Receptor source: a man in his 60s in good health.

This chain links TRBV7-3 with TRBJ1-2; D may be TRBD1 (6 bases). CDR1 and CDR2 (germline): SGHTA, FQGTGA. Between the trimmed V and J ends, which lost 5 bases and 8 bases, there was a span of 18 bases. CDR3 length: 14 residues. The CDR3 DNA follows: TGTGCCAGCAGCAATCCTGATAACAGGGAGGGCTACACCTTC. As protein: CASSNPDNREGYTF.

This clonotype was detected only a few times. V gene TRBV5-6 combines with J gene TRBJ2-4, with 11 bases lining up with TRBD1. CDR1 and CDR2 (germline): SGHDT, YYEEEE. This CDR3 has 14 residues. V was pared by 6 bases and J by 6 bases, with 5 bases of the junction left unmatched. CDR3 nucleotide sequence: TGTGCCAGCAAGCCGGGACAGGGGGTAAACATTCAGTACTTC. Translating it yields CASKPGQGVNIQYF.

There are many counts of this clonotype. The rearrangement links TRBV12-3 or TRBV12-4 to TRBJ2-7; D might be TRBD1 (6 bases). Trimming cost V 3 bases and J 2 bases, with 8 bases left between them. This CDR3 is 13 amino acids long. The CDR3 is CASSFGQTYEQYF. The CDR3 DNA sequence: TGTGCCAGCAGTTTTGGACAGACCTACGAGCAGTACTTC.

The chain employs TRBV3-1 and TRBJ1-2, with 8 bases identical to TRBD1. The V gene's germline CDR1 is LGHDT and CDR2 YNNKEL (reference sequence). Trimming took 2 bases from V and 7 from J; bases not matched to a gene: 6. This CDR3 has 14 amino acids. The CDR3 region is CASSQTQGGSGYTF. The DNA of the CDR3 is TGTGCCAGCAGCCAAACACAGGGGGGATCTGGCTACACCTTC.

The J gene is TRBJ2-7, the V gene TRBV20-1, with 8 bases aligning to TRBD1. The ends lost 3 bases at V and 0 bases at J; junction bases unmatched: 4. The CDR3 has 14 residues. Germline V lookup: CDR1 DFQATT, CDR2 SNEGSKA (reference sequence). CDR3 in DNA: TGCAGTGCTAGGGACAGGGTCATCTCCTACGAGCAGTACTTC. Translated: CSARDRVISYEQYF.

This chain connects TRBV7-2 to TRBJ2-4; 10 positions agree with TRBD1. CDR1 and CDR2 from the germline V gene are SGHTA and FQGNSA. Trimming at V came to 5 bases and at J to 6 bases, leaving 19 bases not matched to a gene. This CDR3 region has 19 residues. The CDR3 sequence is CASSEGTGASWSSGNIQYF. The CDR3 nucleotides are TGTGCCAGCAGCGAGGGGACAGGGGCGTCCTGGAGTTCTGGAAACATTCAGTACTTC.

The sample holds a few counts of this clonotype. The V and J genes are TRBV4-3 and TRBJ2-6; 7 nucleotides align to TRBD2. Germline V gene data show CDR1 as LGHNA and CDR2 as YSLEER. V shed 0 bases and J 0 bases; nucleotides not matched to a gene: 8. CDR3 length: 19 amino acids. CDR3 sequence: CASSQEFASGNSGANVLTF. In DNA, the CDR3 is TGCGCCAGCAGCCAAGAATTCGCTAGCGGTAACTCTGGGGCCAACGTCCTGACTTTC.

This clonotype was recorded only once. V is TRBV29-1 and J is TRBJ1-1; the D is unclear. Deletions cut 7 bases from V and 1 base from J, with 13 bases between. Germline V lookup: CDR1 SQVTM, CDR2 ANQGSEA. This CDR3 comprises 13 residues. CDR3 DNA sequence: TGCAGCGGTACTTTAGTACAGAACACTGAAGCTTTCTTT. Protein: CSGTLVQNTEAFF.

The gene calls are TRBV7-3 and TRBJ1-2, with TRBD1 matching 10 bases. V shed 1 base, J shed 9 bases, and the junction held 5 bases outside the gene matches. The CDR3 spans 14 residues. Germline CDR1 reads SGHTA; CDR2 reads FQGTGA. CDR3 in amino acids: CASSLRDRGLSYTF. CDR3 nucleotides: TGTGCCAGCAGCTTAAGGGACAGGGGCCTGAGCTACACCTTC.

This clonotype has a count of ten or more. The J gene is TRBJ2-1, the V gene TRBV7-2; D not certain. This CDR3 has 18 amino acids. CDR1 and CDR2 (germline): SGHTA, FQGNSA. V was clipped by 2 bases and J by 6 bases, with 23 bases between them. The CDR3 DNA reads TGTGCCAGCAGCTTAATAGCAGCCCCCGTAGCCTTTGGCAATGAGCAGTTCTTC. Translated: CASSLIAAPVAFGNEQFF.

Concerning this clonotype itself: Germline and junction disagree at one end, which may indicate a read error. This rearrangement joins TRBV29-1 to TRBJ1-1, with D unresolved. This CDR3 comprises 11 residues. Germline values: CDR1 SQVTM, CDR2 ANQGSEA. The CDR3 nucleotides are TGCTGCGTTGACCAGAACACTGAAGCTTTCTTT. Translating gives CCVDQNTEAFF. The variable domain in full, with the rest retrieved from reference TRBV29-1 and TRBJ1-1, is SAVISQKPSRDICQRGTSLTIQCQVDSQVTMMFWYRQQPGQSLTLIATANQGSEATYESGFVIDKFPISRPNLTFSTLTVSNMSPEDSSIYLCCVDQNTEAFFGQGTRLTVV.

The chain couples TRBV7-2 to TRBJ2-1, with 11 positions matching TRBD2. Per germline, CDR1 SGHTA and CDR2 FQGNSA. This CDR3 has 15 amino acids. V lost 1 base to trimming and J lost 13 bases; unmatched junction nucleotides: 9. The CDR3 DNA reads as TGTGCCAGCAGCTTAGTTCCGACTAGCGGGGAGACCCAGTTCTTC. It is translated as CASSLVPTSGETQFF.

V and J are TRBV29-1 and TRBJ1-4; the match to TRBD1 covers 9 bases. In germline, CDR1 is SQVTM, CDR2 ANQGSEA. The ends lost 5 bases at V and 7 bases at J; junction bases unmatched: 11. The CDR3 runs 15 residues. CDR3 nucleotides: TGCAGCGTTCAACAGGGGGCCTACTGGAGTGAAAAACTGTTTTTT. It yields the protein CSVQQGAYWSEKLFF.

This clonotype was seen only a few times. This rearrangement joins TRBV10-3 to TRBJ2-3; TRBD2 is a possible D gene (5 bases). CDR1 is ENHRY, CDR2 SYGVKD, per germline. Trimming took 2 bases from V and 5 from J, leaving 17 bases between them. The CDR3 has 16 residues. The CDR3 DNA sequence: TGTGCCATCAGTGAGCTCGGGGAGAGGGTTGGAGATACGCAGTATTTT. Translating it yields CAISELGERVGDTQYF.

This clonotype occurred a few times. The chain recombines TRBV4-1 with TRBJ2-3; D is perhaps TRBD1 (6 bases). The length of the CDR3 is 16 residues. The ends were cut back, 3 bases at V and 0 bases at J, with 13 bases in the middle. In germline, CDR1 is MGHRA, CDR2 YSYEKL. CDR3 sequence reads: CASSQDTGSSTDTQYF. The CDR3 DNA is TGCGCCAGCAGCCAGGACACAGGGTCTAGCACAGATACGCAGTATTTT.

This clonotype has only a few counts. The chain has TRBV6-5 and TRBJ1-2; no reliable D call. CDR1 MNHEY and CDR2 SVGAGI come from the germline V gene. The length of the CDR3 is 16 residues. V lost 0 bases and J 4 bases, leaving 15 bases between the germline ends. The CDR3 DNA sequence: TGTGCCAGCAGTTACTCCCGGCCGCTCTGGGGCTATGGCTACACCTTC. Its protein product is CASSYSRPLWGYGYTF.

This clonotype was found a few times. This chain links TRBV3-1 with TRBJ2-7; TRBD1 matches 10 bases. V lost 6 bases and J lost 6; bases outside the gene matches: 5. Germline CDR1 reads LGHDT; CDR2 reads YNNKEL (reference sequence). CDR3 size: 13 residues. In DNA form, the CDR3 reads TGTGCCAGCAGGGGACAGGGGACGGCCGAGCAGTACTTC. The encoded protein is CASRGQGTAEQYF.

J is TRBJ2-5 and V is TRBV29-1, with 12 bases matching TRBD1. Unmatched junction bases numbered 12, after V lost 8 bases and J lost 5 bases. Germline V gene lookup returns CDR1 SQVTM and CDR2 ANQGSEA. The CDR3 covers 15 residues. The CDR3, as DNA: TGCAGCACCCCAGGGACAGGGGGCTCGGGTGAGACCCAGTACTTC. Protein sequence: CSTPGTGGSGETQYF.

A few counts support this clonotype. This chain connects TRBV9 to TRBJ2-4; 8 bases are a match to TRBD2. The germline V gene has CDR1 SGDLS and CDR2 YYNGEE. The CDR3 spans 17 residues. Unmatched junction bases numbered 13, after V lost 4 bases and J lost 4 bases. The CDR3, as DNA: TGTGCCAGCAGCCCATATTGGGGGGCGGGGGGTAAAAACATTCAGTACTTC. Amino acids: CASSPYWGAGGKNIQYF.

This clonotype turned up a few times. This chain joins TRBV25-1 and TRBJ1-2; D might be TRBD1 (6 bases). V was pared by 3 bases and J by 4 bases, with 21 bases between. Per germline, CDR1 MGHDK and CDR2 SYGVNS. CDR3 length equals 17 residues. The CDR3 loop reads CASSDPRWGGASYGYTF. Written as DNA, the CDR3 is TGTGCCAGCAGTGACCCCCGGTGGGGGGGCGCAAGCTATGGCTACACCTTC.

This clonotype was recorded once. The chain links TRBV5-5 to TRBJ2-3, with 9 bases lining up with TRBD2. From germline, CDR1 is SGHKS and CDR2 YYEKEE (reference sequence). Unmatched junction bases numbered 6, after V lost 2 bases and J lost 5 bases. The CDR3 consists of 15 residues. The CDR3 nucleotides read TGTGCCAGCAGCTTCGGCGGGGGGGACAAAGATACGCAGTATTTT. This encodes CASSFGGGDKDTQYF.

This rearrangement joins TRBV29-1 to TRBJ1-3; TRBD1 matches at 8 bases. This CDR3 has 14 residues. Germline assignment: CDR1 SQVTM and CDR2 ANQGSEA. Trimming at V came to 3 bases and at J to 2 bases, leaving 3 bases not matched to a gene. The CDR3 nucleotides are TGCAGCGTTGACCCGACAGGGGCTGGAAACACCATATATTTT. Its translation is CSVDPTGAGNTIYF.

V and J are TRBV5-5 and TRBJ2-4; 7 nucleotides line up with TRBD2. The CDR3 is 13 residues long. CDR1 SGHKS and CDR2 YYEKEE come from the germline V gene (reference sequence). V shed 1 base and J 13 bases; nucleotides not matched to a gene: 8. CDR3 sequence (DNA): TGTGCCAGCAGCTTGACCTGGGGGGGAGAGCAGTACTTC. This sequence encodes CASSLTWGGEQYF.

This clonotype has only a few counts. In DNA, the CDR3 is TGTGCCAGCAGCTGGGGGAGCAAGAACACTGAAGCTTTCTTT. It is translated as CASSWGSKNTEAFF. The J gene is TRBJ1-1, the V gene TRBV11-2, with D possibly matching TRBD1 (5 bases). The CDR3 runs 14 residues. Germline values: CDR1 SGHAT, CDR2 FQNNGV. Trimming removed 4 bases from V and 1 base from J, with 10 bases in between. Combining the CDR3 with reference TRBV11-2 and TRBJ1-1 gives the whole variable domain EAGVAQSPRYKIIEKRQSVAFWCNPISGHATLYWYQQILGQGPKLLIQFQNNGVVDDSQLPKDRFSAERLKGVDSTLKIQPAKLEDSAVYLCASSWGSKNTEAFFGQGTRLTVV.

The table lists this clonotype with a count of one. An end of the junction does not agree with germline; a read error may underlie this. The rearrangement joins TRBV7-9 to TRBJ2-7; possibly TRBD1 for D (6 bases). This CDR3 comprises 14 residues. CDR1 and CDR2 from the germline V gene are SEHNR and FQNEAQ (reference sequence). DNA for the CDR3: TGTGCCAGCAGCTTAGAAACAGGGCAATACGAGCGGTACTTC. It specifies CASSLETGQYERYF.

V is TRBV15 and J is TRBJ2-1; TRBD2 matches at 10 bases. The CDR3 loop spans 15 amino acids. Germline-derived CDR1 and CDR2 are LNHNV and YYDKDF (reference sequence). Trimming removed 3 bases from V and 2 bases from J; junction bases left unmatched: 1. CDR3 residues: CATSSLAGAYNEQFF. For the CDR3, the DNA is TGTGCCACCAGCAGTCTAGCGGGGGCCTACAATGAGCAGTTCTTC.

This clonotype was counted at least ten times. CDR3 nucleotides: TGTGCCACCAGCAGAGTAGGTTCCAGCCATGGCTACACCTTC. Translating it yields CATSRVGSSHGYTF. The chain uses TRBV15 and TRBJ1-2; D remains unclear. The V end was cut by 1 base, the J end by 6 bases, with 12 bases between. CDR1 and CDR2 (germline): LNHNV, YYDKDF (reference sequence). The CDR3 has 14 residues. Full variable domain (outside the CDR3, taken from reference TRBV15 and TRBJ1-2): DAMVIQNPRYQVTQFGKPVTLSCSQTLNHNVMYWYQQKSSQAPKLLFHYYDKDFNNEADTPDNFQSRRPNTSFCFLDIRSPGLGDTAMYLCATSRVGSSHGYTFGSGTRLTVV.

This chain links TRBV6-2 or TRBV6-3 with TRBJ2-3; no definite D call. CDR3 length: 17 residues. Trimming removed 5 bases at V and 5 bases at J, with 23 bases between. The V gene's germline CDR1 is MNHEY and CDR2 SVGEGT. CDR3: CASSQPRNLGSGDTQYF. The CDR3 DNA is TGTGCCAGCAGTCAACCCCGGAACCTGGGATCCGGAGATACGCAGTATTTT.

The sample holds one count of this clonotype. This chain joins TRBV7-3 and TRBJ2-3; TRBD1 matches 8 bases. The CDR3 consists of 15 residues. Looked up from germline, CDR1 is SGHTA and CDR2 is FQGTGA. The V and J ends lost 0 bases and 6 bases, in that order; junction bases with no gene match: 5. CDR3 nucleotide sequence: TGTGCCAGCAGCTTAACTGGACAGGGTAGCGATACGCAGTATTTT. Residues: CASSLTGQGSDTQYF.

The J gene is TRBJ2-7, the V gene TRBV6-1, with TRBD1 matching 7 bases. CDR1 is MNHNS, CDR2 SASEGT, per germline. V was clipped by 6 bases and J by 3 bases; unmatched bases: 8. The CDR3 totals 14 residues. The CDR3 bases are TGTGCCAGCAGGAGACAGGGTGGTGACTACGAGCAGTACTTC. Protein: CASRRQGGDYEQYF.